The clone carrying this T cell receptor beta chain has a count of ten or more. The source of the sample is a study of breast tumors, draining lymph nodes, adjacent tissues. CDR3 length equals 15 residues. Trimming at V came to 2 bases and at J to 6 bases, leaving 0 bases not matched to a gene. Germline CDR1 reads SGHTA; CDR2 reads FQGTGA. MiXCR, applied by TCRdb to the multiplex PCR reads, yields one record per CDR3 protein. The table lists over 35,000 distinct CDR3 sequences, 36% of them singletons. The gene calls are TRBV7-3 and TRBJ2-1; 14 positions match TRBD2. This receptor was taken from a female donor with breast cancer. Some clones in this sample may be carry-over from other donors' samples. The sequenced material came from breast tumor tissue. The CDR3 loop is CASSLGTSGSNEQFF. CDR3 in DNA: TGTGCCAGCAGCTTAGGGACTAGCGGGAGCAATGAGCAGTTCTTC.